This T cell receptor (beta chain) was observed in a study of cytomegalovirus exposure and HLA in healthy donors. As for the study in general: An earlier analysis identified approximately 120 million unique TCR beta sequences in approximately 190 million T cells. Study conclusions and caveats: A few chains linked to CMV were shown in vitro to be specific for CMV antigens.

V was pared by 5 bases and J by 5 bases, with 5 bases of the junction left unmatched. This CDR3 is 14 amino acids long. The germline V gene has CDR1 MNHNS and CDR2 SASEGT. The primer mix had 60 Vbeta and 13 Jbeta primers. Sequencing used immunoSEQ multiplex PCR; TCRdb keeps in-frame clones, though not all of them. This table has 80,000 to 130,000 clones, around 72% appearing once. With regard to this clone: As yet, its antigen is unknown.

The rearrangement links TRBV6-1 to TRBJ2-5, with 10 bases identical to TRBD1. The clonotype comes from a male donor in good health and CMV-seropositive. Sequenced: PBMCs. This chain's CDR3 is CASSWDRGGETQYF. CDR3 DNA sequence: TGTGCCAGCAGTTGGGACAGGGGCGGGGAGACCCAGTACTTC.